The rows below give T cell receptor beta chains drawn from one sample of a study of blood T cell repertoires in COVID-19. The method was immunoSEQ multiplex PCR; TCRdb's version includes in-frame clones alone and lacks a portion of them. This table holds about 190,000 clones, more than 70% found once. What was sequenced was peripheral blood. These receptors were obtained from a woman in her thirties or forties who had recovered from COVID-19. Each CDR3 is given with its conserved first and last residue. Fields, in order: CDR3 DNA, CDR3 protein, V gene, J gene, clone size, D gene. A D gene is named only where the DNA matches it firmly. Part of the rows lack a size; the others show once, few, many or a class for expanded clones.

CDR3nt: TGTGCCAGCAGCTTACCAGGCGGGGAGACCCAGTACTTC
CDR3aa: CASSLPGGETQYF
v_gene: TRBV11-2
j_gene: TRBJ2-5
abundance: -
d_gene: -

CDR3nt: TGTGCCTGGAACGTCGGGACAAGCTCCTACAATGAGCAGTTCTTC
CDR3aa: CAWNVGTSSYNEQFF
v_gene: TRBV30
j_gene: TRBJ2-1
abundance: -
d_gene: -

CDR3nt: TGTGCCACCAGTGATTTGCGACTCGGGGGTCGTAATGAGCAGTTCTTC
CDR3aa: CATSDLRLGGRNEQFF
v_gene: TRBV24-1
j_gene: TRBJ2-1
abundance: -
d_gene: -

CDR3nt: TGTGCCAGCAGCTTGGGAGACAGGGGCTACGAGCAGTACTTC
CDR3aa: CASSLGDRGYEQYF
v_gene: TRBV7-9
j_gene: TRBJ2-7
abundance: -
d_gene: TRBD1

CDR3nt: TGTGCCAGCAGCTTGACTAGCGGGAGTTTAAACAATGAGCAGTTCTTC
CDR3aa: CASSLTSGSLNNEQFF
v_gene: TRBV6-4
j_gene: TRBJ2-1
abundance: -
d_gene: TRBD2

CDR3nt: TGCGCCAGCAGCCCAAGCGGAAGTAGCAATCAGCCCCAGCATTTT
CDR3aa: CASSPSGSSNQPQHF
v_gene: TRBV4-1
j_gene: TRBJ1-5
abundance: -
d_gene: -

CDR3nt: TGTGCCAGCAGCCAAGAGATTAATAGCCTGGGAGAGACAGATACGCAGTATTTT
CDR3aa: CASSQEINSLGETDTQYF
v_gene: TRBV14
j_gene: TRBJ2-3
abundance: -
d_gene: -

CDR3nt: TGTGCCTGGACCTCCTTCGGGGGGCAAGAGACCCAGTACTTC
CDR3aa: CAWTSFGGQETQYF
v_gene: TRBV30
j_gene: TRBJ2-5
abundance: few
d_gene: TRBD2

CDR3nt: TGTGCCAGCAGTTTAGTCGGAAACGGGTGGAGATCACCCCTCCACTTT
CDR3aa: CASSLVGNGWRSPLHF
v_gene: TRBV27
j_gene: TRBJ1-6
abundance: -
d_gene: -

CDR3nt: TGTGCCAGTAGTACACAGGGTTTCAACGAGCAGTACTTC
CDR3aa: CASSTQGFNEQYF
v_gene: TRBV19
j_gene: TRBJ2-7
abundance: -
d_gene: -

CDR3nt: TGTGCCTGGAGTGTACAGCGAACTAGCGGGAGTTCCAACACCGGGGAGCTGTTTTTT
CDR3aa: CAWSVQRTSGSSNTGELFF
v_gene: TRBV30
j_gene: TRBJ2-2
abundance: few
d_gene: TRBD2

CDR3nt: TGTGCCAGCAGCTCAGGACGACAGACTTCCTACGAGCAGTACTTC
CDR3aa: CASSSGRQTSYEQYF
v_gene: TRBV7-9
j_gene: TRBJ2-7
abundance: -
d_gene: -

CDR3nt: TGTGCCAGCAGTCTGGGGGGACAGGGGGCCTACGAGCAGTACTTC
CDR3aa: CASSLGGQGAYEQYF
v_gene: TRBV6-5
j_gene: TRBJ2-7
abundance: -
d_gene: TRBD1

CDR3nt: TGTGCCAGCAGTTACGGAAACAGGGGGGGTAATTCACCCCTCCACTTT
CDR3aa: CASSYGNRGGNSPLHF
v_gene: TRBV6-5
j_gene: TRBJ1-6
abundance: -
d_gene: TRBD1

CDR3nt: TGCGCCAGCAGCTTGCTCGCTAGCGGGATCTACGAGCAGTACTTC
CDR3aa: CASSLLASGIYEQYF
v_gene: TRBV5-1
j_gene: TRBJ2-7
abundance: -
d_gene: TRBD2

CDR3nt: TGTGCCAGTAGACAGGGGGCGAACACTGAAGCTTTCTTT
CDR3aa: CASRQGANTEAFF
v_gene: TRBV21-1
j_gene: TRBJ1-1
abundance: -
d_gene: -

CDR3nt: TGTGCCAGCAGCCGCGCGCCGGCGGGAGGGAACGAGCAGTACTTC
CDR3aa: CASSRAPAGGNEQYF
v_gene: TRBV3-1/TRBV3-2
j_gene: TRBJ2-7
abundance: -
d_gene: TRBD2

CDR3nt: TGTGCCAGCGGACAGGGGTTCAAAAACATTCAGTACTTC
CDR3aa: CASGQGFKNIQYF
v_gene: TRBV19
j_gene: TRBJ2-4
abundance: -
d_gene: TRBD1

CDR3nt: TGTGCCAGCAGGTATCCGGGACAGGGCTACGAGCAGTACTTC
CDR3aa: CASRYPGQGYEQYF
v_gene: TRBV5-8
j_gene: TRBJ2-7
abundance: -
d_gene: TRBD1

CDR3nt: TGTGCCAGCAGTGAAGCGCAAGGCTTGAGGTACACCTTC
CDR3aa: CASSEAQGLRYTF
v_gene: TRBV2
j_gene: TRBJ1-2
abundance: -
d_gene: -

CDR3nt: TGTGCCAGCAGCCGAGGGACTAGCGGCACAGATACGCAGTATTTT
CDR3aa: CASSRGTSGTDTQYF
v_gene: TRBV3-1/TRBV3-2
j_gene: TRBJ2-3
abundance: -
d_gene: TRBD2

CDR3nt: TGTGCCAGCAGGAGGGAGGGAAGGGATACGCAGTATTTT
CDR3aa: CASRREGRDTQYF
v_gene: TRBV5-4
j_gene: TRBJ2-3
abundance: once
d_gene: TRBD2

CDR3nt: TGTGCCAGCAGCTTCGGACAGGAAAACATTCAGTACTTC
CDR3aa: CASSFGQENIQYF
v_gene: TRBV11-3
j_gene: TRBJ2-4
abundance: -
d_gene: TRBD1

CDR3nt: TGTGCCAGCAGTGCACCGACTAGCGGGAGGGCCCTTGGCGAGCAGTACTTC
CDR3aa: CASSAPTSGRALGEQYF
v_gene: TRBV6-1
j_gene: TRBJ2-7
abundance: -
d_gene: TRBD2

CDR3nt: TGTGCCAGCAGTTTAAACAGGGGGCCGGGGGAGACCCAGCATTTT
CDR3aa: CASSLNRGPGETQHF
v_gene: TRBV6-2/TRBV6-3
j_gene: TRBJ1-5
abundance: -
d_gene: TRBD1

CDR3nt: TGTGCCAGTAGTGGTGACAGGGGGATTTTTCAGCCCCAGCATTTT
CDR3aa: CASSGDRGIFQPQHF
v_gene: TRBV19
j_gene: TRBJ1-5
abundance: -
d_gene: TRBD1

CDR3nt: TGTGCCAGCAGCCACCGGGGACATGAAGCTTTCTTT
CDR3aa: CASSHRGHEAFF
v_gene: TRBV11-2
j_gene: TRBJ1-1
abundance: -
d_gene: -

CDR3nt: TGTGCCACCAGTGTGGGACAGGGGATTTATCCTACGAACACTGAAGCTTTCTTT
CDR3aa: CATSVGQGIYPTNTEAFF
v_gene: TRBV24-1
j_gene: TRBJ1-1
abundance: -
d_gene: TRBD1

CDR3nt: TGTGCCAGCAGTTTGGGCGGGAGTAGGAATGAGCAGTTCTTC
CDR3aa: CASSLGGSRNEQFF
v_gene: TRBV28
j_gene: TRBJ2-1
abundance: -
d_gene: TRBD2

CDR3nt: TGCAGCGTTGAAGCCCGACTAAATGAGCAGTTCTTC
CDR3aa: CSVEARLNEQFF
v_gene: TRBV29-1
j_gene: TRBJ2-1
abundance: few
d_gene: -

CDR3nt: TGTGCCAGCAGCTTAGAACTTAGTCGTGGAGGTAGCAATCAGCCCCAGCATTTT
CDR3aa: CASSLELSRGGSNQPQHF
v_gene: TRBV7-9
j_gene: TRBJ1-5
abundance: -
d_gene: -

CDR3nt: TGTGCCAGCAGCTTTACCGGGACTAGCGGCTACAATGAGCAGTTCTTC
CDR3aa: CASSFTGTSGYNEQFF
v_gene: TRBV9
j_gene: TRBJ2-1
abundance: -
d_gene: TRBD2

CDR3nt: TGTGCCAGCAGCCAAGTTCGGTTACTAGCGGGAGATCACTCCTACAATGAGCAGTTCTTC
CDR3aa: CASSQVRLLAGDHSYNEQFF
v_gene: TRBV4-2
j_gene: TRBJ2-1
abundance: -
d_gene: TRBD2

CDR3nt: TGTGCCAGCAGCCTCGGGGGGGTCCACGAGCAGTACTTC
CDR3aa: CASSLGGVHEQYF
v_gene: TRBV28
j_gene: TRBJ2-7
abundance: -
d_gene: TRBD2

CDR3nt: TGTGCCAGCTCACCAAGGACTAGCGGGAGGGGACAAGAGACCCAGTACTTC
CDR3aa: CASSPRTSGRGQETQYF
v_gene: TRBV18
j_gene: TRBJ2-5
abundance: -
d_gene: TRBD2

CDR3nt: TGTGCCAGCTCACCTCGGGGGGGCGACTCTGGAAACACCATATATTTT
CDR3aa: CASSPRGGDSGNTIYF
v_gene: TRBV18
j_gene: TRBJ1-3
abundance: -
d_gene: -

CDR3nt: TGTGCCAGCAGCCAAGTGGAGGGGTTCACTGAAGCTTTCTTT
CDR3aa: CASSQVEGFTEAFF
v_gene: TRBV3-1/TRBV3-2
j_gene: TRBJ1-1
abundance: once
d_gene: -

CDR3nt: TGTGCCAGCAGCCCTCAACAGGGGGCGCGTGAAAAACTGTTTTTT
CDR3aa: CASSPQQGAREKLFF
v_gene: TRBV4-2
j_gene: TRBJ1-4
abundance: once
d_gene: TRBD1

CDR3nt: TGTGCCAGCAGTTACACCGAGGGCTACGAGCAGTACTTC
CDR3aa: CASSYTEGYEQYF
v_gene: TRBV6-6
j_gene: TRBJ2-7
abundance: -
d_gene: -

CDR3nt: TGTGCCAGCAGTCCCCCGGGACAGGGGGCTGAAGCTTTCTTT
CDR3aa: CASSPPGQGAEAFF
v_gene: TRBV7-9
j_gene: TRBJ1-1
abundance: -
d_gene: TRBD1